This is a list of T cell receptor beta chains from one sample in a study of blood T cells in healthy people across ages. Each CDR3 protein gets one entry after TCRdb re-called the 5' RACE reads with MiXCR. This repertoire shows some 1,800,000 distinct CDR3 sequences, around 42% found once; its top ten account for approximately 22%. The sample taken for sequencing was blood. The receptors originated from a human donor in good health. The CDR3 runs from the conserved cysteine through the conserved F or W. D genes are given only for firm matches.

v_call	d_call	cdr3_length	cdr3_aa
TRBV28	NA	12	CASSHIRYEQYF
TRBV29-1	NA	12	CSVEIALNEQFF
TRBV5-6	NA	14	CASSPEVDNEKLFF
TRBV29-1	NA	11	CSVEMGYGYTF
TRBV7-3	NA	16	CASSWLATFSYNEQFF
TRBV4-1	NA	14	CASSQEGTTDTQYF
TRBV29-1	NA	13	CSVVLHCLFEQFF
TRBV29-1	NA	14	CSERPQGMNTEAFF
TRBV7-6	TRBD1	16	CASSLASGQGSDEQYF
TRBV6-1	TRBD1	16	CASSDIRQGLNQPQHF
TRBV7-2	NA	14	CASSFSSLTGELFF
TRBV20-1	NA	11	CSAWPGETQYF
TRBV10-3	TRBD1	14	CAISVDRGCDEQYF
TRBV20-1	TRBD2	13	CSVGLAGGDTQYF
TRBV6-5	NA	14	CASRQPGNKETQYF
TRBV7-9	NA	16	CASSSTGTQSSYGQYF
TRBV7-9	TRBD1	14	CASSISTGLHEQYF
TRBV20-1	TRBD1	15	CSAGATGAGTDTQYF
TRBV20-1	NA	13	CSAFLPNQDGYTF
TRBV20-1	TRBD1	15	CSARSRTGGNYGYTF
TRBV20-1	NA	14	CSARDTGPYNEQFF
TRBV20-1	NA	14	CSARVDSGVGGYTF
TRBV15	NA	13	CATSSAENTEAFF
TRBV6-2/TRBV6-3	TRBD1	15	CASSETGTGATEQYF